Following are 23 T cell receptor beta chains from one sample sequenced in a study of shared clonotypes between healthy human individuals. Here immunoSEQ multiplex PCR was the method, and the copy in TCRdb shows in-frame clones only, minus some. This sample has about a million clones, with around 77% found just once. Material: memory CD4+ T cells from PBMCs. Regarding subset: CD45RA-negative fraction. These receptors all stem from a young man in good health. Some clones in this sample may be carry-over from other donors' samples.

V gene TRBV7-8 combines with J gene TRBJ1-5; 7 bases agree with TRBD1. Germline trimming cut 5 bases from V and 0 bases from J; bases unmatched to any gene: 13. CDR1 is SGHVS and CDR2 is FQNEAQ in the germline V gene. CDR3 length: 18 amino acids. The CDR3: CASSPRGAGGDSNQPQHF. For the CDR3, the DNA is TGTGCCAGCAGCCCACGTGGGGCAGGGGGAGATAGCAATCAGCCCCAGCATTTT.

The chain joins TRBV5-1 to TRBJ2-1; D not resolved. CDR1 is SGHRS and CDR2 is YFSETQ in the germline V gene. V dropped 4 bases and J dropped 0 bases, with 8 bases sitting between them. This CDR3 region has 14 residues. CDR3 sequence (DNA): TGCGCCAGCAGCCAACAGAGCTCCTACAATGAGCAGTTCTTC. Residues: CASSQQSSYNEQFF.

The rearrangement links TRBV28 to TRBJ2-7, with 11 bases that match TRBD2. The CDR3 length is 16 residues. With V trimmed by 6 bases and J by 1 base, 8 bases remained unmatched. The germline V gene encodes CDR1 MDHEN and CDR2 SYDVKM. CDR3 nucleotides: TGTGCCAGCAGCCCCACTAGCGGGAGCTGGTCCTACGAGCAGTACTTC. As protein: CASSPTSGSWSYEQYF.

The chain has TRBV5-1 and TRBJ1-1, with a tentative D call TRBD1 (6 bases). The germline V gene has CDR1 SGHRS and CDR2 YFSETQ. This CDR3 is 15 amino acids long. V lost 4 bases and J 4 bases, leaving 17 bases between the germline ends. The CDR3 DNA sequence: TGCGCCAGCAGCCTCGAGACAGGAGGGGCCACTGAAGCTTTCTTT. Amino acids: CASSLETGGATEAFF.

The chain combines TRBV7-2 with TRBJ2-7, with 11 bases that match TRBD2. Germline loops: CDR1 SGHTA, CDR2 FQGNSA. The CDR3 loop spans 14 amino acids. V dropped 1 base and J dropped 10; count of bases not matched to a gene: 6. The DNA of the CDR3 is TGTGCCAGCAGCTTAGGTACTAGCGGGAGCAGACAGTACTTC. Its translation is CASSLGTSGSRQYF.

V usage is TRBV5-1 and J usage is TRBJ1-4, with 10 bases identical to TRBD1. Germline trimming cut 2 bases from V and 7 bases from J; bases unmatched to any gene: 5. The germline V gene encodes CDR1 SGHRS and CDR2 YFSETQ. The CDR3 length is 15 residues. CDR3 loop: CASSFAGTGAEKLFF. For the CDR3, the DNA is TGCGCCAGCAGCTTCGCCGGGACAGGGGCTGAAAAACTGTTTTTT.

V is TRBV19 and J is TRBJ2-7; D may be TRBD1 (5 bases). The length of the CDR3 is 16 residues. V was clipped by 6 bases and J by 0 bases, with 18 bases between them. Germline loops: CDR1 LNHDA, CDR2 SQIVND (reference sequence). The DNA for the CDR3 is TGTGCCAGTAGCCTACGGCAAGGGGCGGTCTCCTACGAGCAGTACTTC. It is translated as CASSLRQGAVSYEQYF.

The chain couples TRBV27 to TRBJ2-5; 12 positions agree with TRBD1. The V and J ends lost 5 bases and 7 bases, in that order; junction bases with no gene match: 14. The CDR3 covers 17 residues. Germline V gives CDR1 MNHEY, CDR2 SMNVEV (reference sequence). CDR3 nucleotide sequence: TGTGCCAGCAGTCCTTTGGGGACAGGGGGCAGGAGCGGGACCCAGTACTTC. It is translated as CASSPLGTGGRSGTQYF.

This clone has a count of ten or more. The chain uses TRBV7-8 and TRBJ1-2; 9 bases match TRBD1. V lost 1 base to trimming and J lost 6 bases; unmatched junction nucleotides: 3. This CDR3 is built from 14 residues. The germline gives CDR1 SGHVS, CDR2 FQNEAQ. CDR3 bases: TGTGCCAGCAGCTTAGACAGGGGGCGAAATGGCTACACCTTC. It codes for CASSLDRGRNGYTF.

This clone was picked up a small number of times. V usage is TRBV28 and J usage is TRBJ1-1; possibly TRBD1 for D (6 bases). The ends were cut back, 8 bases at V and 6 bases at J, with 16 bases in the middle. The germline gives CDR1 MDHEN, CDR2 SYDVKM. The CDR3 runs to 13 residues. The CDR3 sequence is CASLLQGRAEAFF. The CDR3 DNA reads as TGTGCCAGCCTCTTACAGGGACGAGCTGAAGCTTTCTTT.

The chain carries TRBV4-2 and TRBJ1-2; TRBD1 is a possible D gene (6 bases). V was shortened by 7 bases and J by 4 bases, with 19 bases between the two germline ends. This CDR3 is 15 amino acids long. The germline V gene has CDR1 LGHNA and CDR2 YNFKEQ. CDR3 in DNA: TGTGCCAGCACCCCTTCGGGGGGGCTTCCCTATGGCTACACCTTC. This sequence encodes CASTPSGGLPYGYTF.

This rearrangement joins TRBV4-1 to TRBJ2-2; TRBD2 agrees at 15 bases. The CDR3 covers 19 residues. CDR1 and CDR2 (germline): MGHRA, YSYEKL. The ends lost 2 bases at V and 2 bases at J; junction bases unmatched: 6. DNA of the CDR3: TGCGCCAGCAGCCAAATCGGGACTAGCGGGAGGACAAACACCGGGGAGCTGTTTTTT. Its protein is CASSQIGTSGRTNTGELFF.

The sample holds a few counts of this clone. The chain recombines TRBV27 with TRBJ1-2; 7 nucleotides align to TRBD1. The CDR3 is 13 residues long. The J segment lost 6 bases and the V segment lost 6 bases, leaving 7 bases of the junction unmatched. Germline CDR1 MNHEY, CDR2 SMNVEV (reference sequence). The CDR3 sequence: CASRRTGDNGYTF. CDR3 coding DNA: TGTGCCAGCAGGCGAACAGGGGACAATGGCTACACCTTC.

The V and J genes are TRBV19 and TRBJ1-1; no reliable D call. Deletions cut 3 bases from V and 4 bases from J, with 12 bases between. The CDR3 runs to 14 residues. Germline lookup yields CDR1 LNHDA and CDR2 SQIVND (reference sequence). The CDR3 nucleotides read TGTGCCAGTAGTATGGAGTCTGGGGTCACTGAAGCTTTCTTT. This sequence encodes CASSMESGVTEAFF.

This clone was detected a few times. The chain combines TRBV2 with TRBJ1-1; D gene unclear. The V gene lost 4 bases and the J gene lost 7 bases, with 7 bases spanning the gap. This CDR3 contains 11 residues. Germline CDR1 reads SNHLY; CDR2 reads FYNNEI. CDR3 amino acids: CASSGGYEAFF. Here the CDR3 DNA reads TGTGCCAGCAGTGGCGGGTATGAAGCTTTCTTT.

CDR3 sequence: CASSLAGGQGWQETQYF. The CDR3 DNA reads TGTGCCAGCAGCTTAGCGGGGGGACAGGGTTGGCAAGAGACCCAGTACTTC. The chain couples TRBV7-9 to TRBJ2-5; 9 bases line up with TRBD1. The germline gives CDR1 SEHNR, CDR2 FQNEAQ (reference sequence). The CDR3 has 17 residues. The ends lost 0 bases at V and 2 bases at J; junction bases unmatched: 7.

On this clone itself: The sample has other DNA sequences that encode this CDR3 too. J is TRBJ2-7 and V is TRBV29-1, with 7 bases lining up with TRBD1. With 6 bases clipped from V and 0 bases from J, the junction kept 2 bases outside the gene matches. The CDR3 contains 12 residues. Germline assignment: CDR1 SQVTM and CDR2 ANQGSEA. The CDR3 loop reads CSVGDSSYEQYF. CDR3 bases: TGCAGCGTCGGGGACAGCTCCTACGAGCAGTACTTC.

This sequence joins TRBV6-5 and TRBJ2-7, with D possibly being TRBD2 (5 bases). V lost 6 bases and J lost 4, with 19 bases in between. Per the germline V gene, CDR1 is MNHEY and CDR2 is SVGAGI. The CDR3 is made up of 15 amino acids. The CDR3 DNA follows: TGTGCCAGCAGGCCCCGGGGTGCAATAACGTACGAGCAGTACTTC. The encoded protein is CASRPRGAITYEQYF.

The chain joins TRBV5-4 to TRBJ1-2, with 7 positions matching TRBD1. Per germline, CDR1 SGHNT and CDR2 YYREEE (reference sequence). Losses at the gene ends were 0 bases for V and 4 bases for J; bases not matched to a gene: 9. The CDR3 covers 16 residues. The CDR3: CASSLGLGGAGYGYTF. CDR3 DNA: TGTGCCAGCAGCTTGGGGTTAGGGGGCGCCGGCTATGGCTACACCTTC.

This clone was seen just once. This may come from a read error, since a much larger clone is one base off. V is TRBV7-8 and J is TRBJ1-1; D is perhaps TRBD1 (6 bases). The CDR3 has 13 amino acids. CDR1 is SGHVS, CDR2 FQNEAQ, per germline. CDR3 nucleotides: TGTGCCAGCAGCGGACAGCTGAACACTGAAACTTTCTTT. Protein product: CASSGQLNTETFF.

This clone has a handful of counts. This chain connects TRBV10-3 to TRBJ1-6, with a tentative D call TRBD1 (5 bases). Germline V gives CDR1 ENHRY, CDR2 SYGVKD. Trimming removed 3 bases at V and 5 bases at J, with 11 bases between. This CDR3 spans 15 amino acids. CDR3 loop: CAISDGGMDNSPLHF. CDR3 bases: TGTGCCATCAGTGACGGGGGAATGGATAATTCACCCCTCCACTTT.

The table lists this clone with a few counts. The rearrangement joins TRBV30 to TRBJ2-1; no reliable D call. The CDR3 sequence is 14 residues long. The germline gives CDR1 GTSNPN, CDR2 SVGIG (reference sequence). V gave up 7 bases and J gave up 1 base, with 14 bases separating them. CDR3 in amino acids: CALVDDSSYNEQFF. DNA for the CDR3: TGTGCCTTGGTTGATGACTCTTCCTACAATGAGCAGTTCTTC.

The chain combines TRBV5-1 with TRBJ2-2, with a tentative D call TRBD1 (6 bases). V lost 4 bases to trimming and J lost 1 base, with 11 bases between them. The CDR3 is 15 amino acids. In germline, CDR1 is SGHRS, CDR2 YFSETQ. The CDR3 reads CASSRTALNTGELFF. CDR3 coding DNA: TGCGCCAGCAGCCGGACAGCCCTGAACACCGGGGAGCTGTTTTTT.